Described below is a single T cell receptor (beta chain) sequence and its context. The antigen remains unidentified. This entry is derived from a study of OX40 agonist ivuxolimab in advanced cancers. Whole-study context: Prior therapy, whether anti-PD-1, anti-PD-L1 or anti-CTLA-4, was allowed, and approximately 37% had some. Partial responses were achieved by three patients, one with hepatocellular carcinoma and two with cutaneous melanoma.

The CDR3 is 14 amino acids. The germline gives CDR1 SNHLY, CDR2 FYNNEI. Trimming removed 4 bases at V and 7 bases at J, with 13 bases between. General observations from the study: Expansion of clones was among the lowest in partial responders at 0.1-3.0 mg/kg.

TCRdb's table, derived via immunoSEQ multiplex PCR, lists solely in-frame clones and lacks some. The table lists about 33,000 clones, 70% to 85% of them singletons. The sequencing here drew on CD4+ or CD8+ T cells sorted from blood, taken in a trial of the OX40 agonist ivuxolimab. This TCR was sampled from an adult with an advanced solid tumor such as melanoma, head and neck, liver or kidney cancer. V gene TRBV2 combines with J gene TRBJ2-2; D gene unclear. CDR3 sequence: CASSGVYGSGELFF. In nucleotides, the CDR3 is TGTGCCAGCAGTGGGGTTTACGGAAGCGGGGAGCTGTTTTTT.